Listed below are T cell receptor beta chains from one sample, sequenced in a study of CD8 T cells in ankylosing spondylitis. A single record per CDR3 protein comes from TCRdb applying MiXCR to the 5' RACE reads. This sample yields around 22,000 distinct CDR3 sequences, of which roughly 13% are seen a single time; under 40% belongs to the top ten. Material: blood. The source is a male donor with ankylosing spondylitis or in good health (not recorded which). Each CDR3 is given without its conserved first and last residue.

cdr3_length	v_call	j_call	cdr3_aa
11	TRBV20-1	TRBJ1-2	SARDGAGGGYT
11	TRBV30	TRBJ1-1	AWSEGGETEAF
13	TRBV3-1	TRBJ2-4	ASSQDSATKNIQY
11	TRBV27	TRBJ2-2	ASRKAGTGELF
15	TRBV6-6	TRBJ1-1	ASSYLIRTGGNTEAF
10	TRBV7-9	TRBJ2-3	ASSLIVDTQY
11	TRBV20-1	TRBJ1-6	SAFGTGDSPLH
9	TRBV28	TRBJ1-4	ASSSREKLF
11	TRBV28	TRBJ2-1	ASSFAGNPEQF
13	TRBV6-6	TRBJ2-5	ASSYLQRNQETQY
10	TRBV20-1	TRBJ2-5	SAGYLQETQY
10	TRBV28	TRBJ2-7	ASSLQGNEQY
10	TRBV12-3/TRBV12-4	TRBJ2-5	ASSRDLGTQY
10	TRBV20-1	TRBJ2-5	SAETGAKTQY
11	TRBV7-2	TRBJ2-1	ASSLGDYNEQF
11	TRBV29-1	TRBJ1-2	SVVQGRSYGYT
13	TRBV27	TRBJ2-1	ASSFKRGEYNEQF
12	TRBV5-1	TRBJ2-1	ASSPPRGGNEQF
9	TRBV6-2/TRBV6-3	TRBJ2-1	ASRTDNSKF
11	TRBV15	TRBJ2-1	ATGIAVYNEQF
12	TRBV6-6	TRBJ2-7	ASSYSLIGSEQY
12	TRBV6-2/TRBV6-3	TRBJ2-1	ASSYVGAYNEQF
9	TRBV25-1	TRBJ2-1	ASGRERKQF
10	TRBV12-3/TRBV12-4	TRBJ2-3	ASSRAADTQY
12	TRBV19	TRBJ2-5	ASSLSTGVETQY
14	TRBV27	TRBJ2-7	ASSLNRFQSSYEQY
13	TRBV9	TRBJ2-3	ASSVDGHYTDTQY
9	TRBV5-1	TRBJ2-3	ASSFKDTQY
14	TRBV4-2	TRBJ1-4	ASSRGAQTIELKLF
12	TRBV28	TRBJ1-1	ASSLRNARTEAF
11	TRBV5-1	TRBJ1-1	ASSLGLNTEAF
12	TRBV29-1	TRBJ2-1	SATGLAVYNEQF
15	TRBV9	TRBJ2-5	ASSVAGVAGPQETQY
15	TRBV18	TRBJ2-2	ASTPGTGVSDTGELF
13	TRBV20-1	TRBJ2-1	SARGEPGFDNEQF
13	TRBV5-6	TRBJ2-2	ASSSGTGNTGELF
13	TRBV5-1	TRBJ2-3	ASSLDRSPPDTQY
11	TRBV7-6	TRBJ2-7	ASSLAVSYEQY
14	TRBV7-9	TRBJ2-1	ASSSTSGGVNNEQF
11	TRBV6-6	TRBJ1-1	ASSYGLGTEAF
14	TRBV4-2	TRBJ1-1	ASSQEWTGRDTEAF
12	TRBV20-1	TRBJ2-1	SARDLVRGNEQF
13	TRBV5-8	TRBJ2-7	ASTYYRRGSYEQY
12	TRBV3-1	TRBJ2-2	ASSQVLHTGELF
10	TRBV28	TRBJ2-7	ASSSPAYEQY
11	TRBV12-3/TRBV12-4	TRBJ2-2	ASSPPHVGELF
13	TRBV12-3/TRBV12-4	TRBJ2-2	ASSLMISNTGELF
13	TRBV5-1	TRBJ1-1	ASSLDLPQNTEAF